This T cell receptor beta chain emerged from a study of shared clonotypes between healthy human individuals. Overall study context: CD4 naive and CD4 memory each took three plates per donor, while CD8 naive took two and CD8 memory one. General observations from the study: Incompleteness in sorted-subset sequencing, despite large depth, was shown by rarefaction. Clonotypes shared by all four donors outscored non-shared clonotypes in generation probability.

Naive CD8 isolation took CD45RO-negative cells positively selected for CCR7 and excluded terminally differentiated effector memory CD45RA+ cells. There are 14 residues in the CDR3. Looked up from germline, CDR1 is LNHDA and CDR2 is SQIVND (reference sequence). Trimming removed 9 bases from V and 1 base from J, with 14 bases in between. With respect to this clone: What it binds is unknown.

Authors' methods: As immunoSEQ supplied junction-only sequences (without quality scores), filtering differed. Only in-frame clones appear in the TCRdb table, and some are missing; sequencing was by immunoSEQ multiplex PCR. The V and J calls and clone size were taken over from that table, and D and trimming were inferred from the DNA. The data hold over 2,000,000 clones, with about 94% observed a single time. This clonotype was obtained from a man younger than 35 in good health. Some clones in this sample may be carry-over from other donors' samples. Sequenced input: naive CD8+ T cells from PBMCs. This rearrangement joins TRBV19 to TRBJ2-3, with D perhaps being TRBD1 or TRBD2 (5 bases each). The CDR3 sequence: CASAEGHRTDTQYF. CDR3 bases: TGTGCCAGCGCAGAGGGGCATCGCACAGATACGCAGTATTTT.